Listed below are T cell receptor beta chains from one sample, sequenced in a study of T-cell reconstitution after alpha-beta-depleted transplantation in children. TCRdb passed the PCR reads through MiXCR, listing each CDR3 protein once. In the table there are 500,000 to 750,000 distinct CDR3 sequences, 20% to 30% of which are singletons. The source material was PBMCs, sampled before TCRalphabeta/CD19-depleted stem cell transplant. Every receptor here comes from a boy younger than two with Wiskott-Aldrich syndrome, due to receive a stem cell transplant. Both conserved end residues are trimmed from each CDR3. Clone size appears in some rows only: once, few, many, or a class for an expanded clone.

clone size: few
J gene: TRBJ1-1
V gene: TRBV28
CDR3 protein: ASSITGTVNTEAF

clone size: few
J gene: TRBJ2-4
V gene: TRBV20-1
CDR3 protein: SARDFRGAKNIQY

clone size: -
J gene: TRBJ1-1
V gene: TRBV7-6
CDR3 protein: ASSSAGAVTEAF

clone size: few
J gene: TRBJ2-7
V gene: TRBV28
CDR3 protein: ASSPKGYEQY

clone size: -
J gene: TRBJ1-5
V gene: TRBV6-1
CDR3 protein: ASRGTGVGQPQH

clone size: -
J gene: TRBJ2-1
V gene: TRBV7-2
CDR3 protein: ASSFLRTSGTNEQF

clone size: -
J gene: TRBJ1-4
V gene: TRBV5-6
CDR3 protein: ASSPTTGGPEKLF

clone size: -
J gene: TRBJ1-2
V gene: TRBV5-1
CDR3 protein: ASQDGANYGYT

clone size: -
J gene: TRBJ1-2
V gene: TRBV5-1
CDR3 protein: ASSFGQGANGYT

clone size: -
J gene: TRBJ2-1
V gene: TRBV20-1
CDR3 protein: SANGGQGAPHEF

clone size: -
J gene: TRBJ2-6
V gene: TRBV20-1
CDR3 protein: SARPLGGSHKAGANVLT

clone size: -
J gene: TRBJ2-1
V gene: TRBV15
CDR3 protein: ATSRDVGSREQF

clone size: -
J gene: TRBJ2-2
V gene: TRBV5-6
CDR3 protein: ASSLVGGTNTGELF

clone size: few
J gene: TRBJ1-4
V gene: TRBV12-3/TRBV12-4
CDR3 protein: ASSSGTGYNEKLF

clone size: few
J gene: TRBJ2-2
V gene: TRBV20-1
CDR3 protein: SAKGTTSGSDTGELF

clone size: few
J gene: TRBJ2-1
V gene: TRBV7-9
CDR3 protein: ASSLERTSVFNEQF

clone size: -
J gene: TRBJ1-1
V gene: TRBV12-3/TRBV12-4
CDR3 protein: ASRGTYTEAF

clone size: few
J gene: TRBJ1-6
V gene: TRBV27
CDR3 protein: ASSFGDRVYSPLH

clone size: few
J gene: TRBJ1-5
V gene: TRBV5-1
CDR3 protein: ASSLETGSEPQH

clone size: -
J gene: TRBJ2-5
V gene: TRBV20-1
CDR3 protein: SARVAGVWKTQY

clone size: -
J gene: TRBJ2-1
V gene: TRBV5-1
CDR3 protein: ASSLYGGQGFNEQF

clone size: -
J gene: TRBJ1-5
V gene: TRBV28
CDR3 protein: ASSFREDQPQH

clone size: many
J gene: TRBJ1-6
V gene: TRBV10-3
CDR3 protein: AIGEGYSPLH

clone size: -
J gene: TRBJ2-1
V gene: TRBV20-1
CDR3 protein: SARTGSIFNEQF

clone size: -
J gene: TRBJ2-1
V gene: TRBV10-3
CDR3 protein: AISESTAGVLF

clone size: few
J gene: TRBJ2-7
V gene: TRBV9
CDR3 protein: ASSRGDRGYEQY

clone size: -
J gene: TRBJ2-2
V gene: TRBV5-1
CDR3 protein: ASRKDGLALNTGELF

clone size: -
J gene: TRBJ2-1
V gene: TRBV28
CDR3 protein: ASSPRGPTEQF

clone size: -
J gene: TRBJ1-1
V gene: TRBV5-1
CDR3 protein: ASSLWQGNTEAF

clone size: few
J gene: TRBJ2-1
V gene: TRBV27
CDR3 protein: ASRLQRPGDEQF

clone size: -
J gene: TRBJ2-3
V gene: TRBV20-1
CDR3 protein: SARDPTTGGGSDTQY

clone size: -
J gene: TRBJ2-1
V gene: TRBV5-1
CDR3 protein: ASSLMGQGDEQF

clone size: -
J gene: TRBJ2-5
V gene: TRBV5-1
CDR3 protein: ASSPGTAPEETQY

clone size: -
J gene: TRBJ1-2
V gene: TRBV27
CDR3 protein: ASSSTGGIYGYT

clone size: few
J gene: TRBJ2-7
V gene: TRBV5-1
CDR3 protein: ASSLWTGGLNEQY

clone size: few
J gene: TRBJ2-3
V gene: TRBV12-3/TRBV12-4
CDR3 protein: ASRRGASTDTQY

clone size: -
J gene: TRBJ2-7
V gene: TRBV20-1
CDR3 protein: SAQRTSSSYEQY

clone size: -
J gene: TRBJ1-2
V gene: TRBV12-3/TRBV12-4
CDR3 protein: ASSLIRTNGYT

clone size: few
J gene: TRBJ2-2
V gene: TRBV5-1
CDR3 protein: AKLAGRGTGELF

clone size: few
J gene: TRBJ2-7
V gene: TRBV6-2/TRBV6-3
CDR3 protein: ASSYQAGGYEQY

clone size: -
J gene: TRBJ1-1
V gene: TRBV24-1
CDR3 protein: ATRSGFGNTEAF

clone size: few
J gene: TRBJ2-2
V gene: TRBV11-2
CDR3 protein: ASSLDPGGVFGELF

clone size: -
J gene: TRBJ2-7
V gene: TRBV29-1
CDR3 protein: SGRRAGTTYEQY

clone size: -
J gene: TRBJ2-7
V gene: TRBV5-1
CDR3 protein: ASSLDGGFVSYEQY

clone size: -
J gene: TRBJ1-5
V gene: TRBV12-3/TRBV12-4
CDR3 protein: ASSFREAQPQH

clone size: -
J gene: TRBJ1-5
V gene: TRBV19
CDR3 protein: ASSPPATGSYSNQPQH

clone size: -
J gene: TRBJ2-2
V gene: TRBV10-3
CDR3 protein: AISDVGVKPYTGELF

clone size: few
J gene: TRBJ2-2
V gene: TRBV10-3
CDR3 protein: AIRTSGANTGELF

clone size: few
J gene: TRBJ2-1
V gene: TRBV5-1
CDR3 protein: ASSLELGFYNEQF

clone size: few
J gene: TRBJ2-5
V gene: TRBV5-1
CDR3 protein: ASSRDREVWETQY

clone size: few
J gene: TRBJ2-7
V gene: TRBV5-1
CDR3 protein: ASSRTTGPTYEQY

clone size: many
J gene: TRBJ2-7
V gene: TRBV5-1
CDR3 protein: ASSLAGGGYEQY